The clone carrying this TCR beta chain was observed many times. Its specificity is not known. This beta chain represents an off-target read in a library built for alpha chains; its size is of limited meaning. This entry belongs to a study of spatial heterogeneity in lung cancer. Documented time point: sample taken at primary tumor resection. TCRdb called the 5' RACE reads again in MiXCR, with one record for every CDR3 protein. The sample carries 17,000 or so distinct CDR3 sequences, about 6.3% recorded once. This CDR3 has 14 residues. From germline, CDR1 is MGHRA and CDR2 YSYEKL. V shed 6 bases and J shed 1 base, with 13 bases lying between them. Study-wide results and limits: How many expanded intratumoral alpha and beta TCRs were present tracked the tumor mutation count, which was a count of nonsynonymous mutations.

This receptor was identified in a male donor with early-stage non-small cell lung cancer. The gene calls are TRBV4-1 and TRBJ2-7; no clear D gene. The input for sequencing was lung tumor tissue, taken at surgery. The CDR3 reads CASSPTGLSYEQYF. CDR3 in DNA: TGCGCCAGCAGTCCCACCGGCCTTTCCTACGAGCAGTACTTC.